One sample yielded the 32 T cell receptor beta chains listed below, sequenced in a study of vaccination and CD4 T cells after COVID-19. These receptors have no known antigen. This sample's treatment: roughly ten-day PBMC culture with coronavirus spike peptide pools or control peptides (ViraFEST assay). Cultured CD4+ T cells had their DNA profiled by the Oncomine TCR Beta short-read assay. TCRdb redid the calling of the PCR reads with MiXCR, one entry per CDR3 protein. The table lists 15,000 to 20,000 distinct CDR3 sequences, 50% to 75% of them singletons. The material sequenced was CD4+ T cells from blood, cultured in vitro. These TCRs come from a human donor who had recovered from COVID-19.

The chain is built from TRBV5-1 and TRBJ2-5; no clear D gene. The CDR3 is 15 amino acids. Trimming took off 4 bases at V and 5 bases at J, with 18 bases between the two ends. CDR1 is SGHRS and CDR2 is YFSETQ in the germline V gene. The CDR3 sequence is CASSPRLGPRETQYF. The CDR3 nucleotides read TGCGCCAGCAGCCCTCGGCTCGGGCCGAGGGAGACCCAGTACTTC.

This chain uses TRBV4-1 with TRBJ1-6, with D maybe TRBD1 (6 bases). The CDR3 has 18 residues. The germline CDR1 and CDR2 sequences are MGHRA and YSYEKL. The germline V and J ends were trimmed by 0 bases and 0 bases, with 12 bases remaining between them. CDR3: CASSQDAGAGSYNSPLHF. The CDR3 DNA is TGCGCCAGCAGCCAAGATGCGGGGGCCGGCTCCTATAATTCACCCCTCCACTTT.

V gene TRBV10-3 combines with J gene TRBJ2-7; D is tentatively TRBD1 or TRBD2 (6 bases each). The CDR3 has 16 residues. CDR1 is ENHRY, CDR2 SYGVKD, per germline. The ends were cut back, 8 bases at V and 0 bases at J, with 20 bases in the middle. The CDR3 region is CAIHTTPGASSYEQYF. The DNA for the CDR3 is TGTGCCATCCACACAACTCCGGGGGCGAGCTCCTACGAGCAGTACTTC.

This chain uses TRBV6-1 with TRBJ2-7; a possible D gene is TRBD1 (6 bases). This CDR3 contains 13 residues. Germline lookup yields CDR1 MNHNS and CDR2 SASEGT. V shed 1 base and J shed 6 bases, with 10 bases lying between them. CDR3 protein: CASSEDRDLEQYF. DNA of the CDR3: TGTGCCAGCAGTGAAGACAGGGATCTCGAGCAGTACTTC.

This chain uses TRBV20-1 with TRBJ2-7; D is possibly TRBD1 or TRBD2 (6 bases each). There are 15 residues in the CDR3. The ends were cut back, 0 bases at V and 1 base at J, with 13 bases in the middle. Germline V CDR1 and CDR2: DFQATT, SNEGSKA (reference sequence). DNA of the CDR3: TGCAGTGCTAGAGATCCTACAGGGAGGTCCTACGAGCAGTACTTC. Amino acid sequence: CSARDPTGRSYEQYF.

The J gene is TRBJ2-7, the V gene TRBV7-2, with D perhaps TRBD1 or TRBD2 (7 bases each). Per germline, CDR1 SGHTA and CDR2 FQGNSA. The CDR3 covers 15 residues. With 4 bases removed from V and 3 bases from J, the gap between germline ends came to 16 bases. As DNA, the CDR3 is TGTGCCAGCAGCTCGACGACAGGGAGGGTCTACGAGCAGTACTTC. This translates into CASSSTTGRVYEQYF.

This clonotype was counted a few times. The V call is TRBV19, the J call TRBJ2-5; 11 bases are shared with TRBD2. Losses at the gene ends were 6 bases for V and 5 bases for J; bases not matched to a gene: 14. The CDR3 contains 17 residues. Germline V CDR1 and CDR2: LNHDA, SQIVND (reference sequence). CDR3 nucleotide sequence: TGTGCCAGTAGGTCCCTAGCGGGGGGCCCGATTAGGGAGACCCAGTACTTC. Translation gives CASRSLAGGPIRETQYF.

The J gene is TRBJ2-2, the V gene TRBV5-4, with D perhaps TRBD1 or TRBD2 (6 bases each). V was trimmed by 3 bases and J by 3 bases, leaving 18 bases between them. The CDR3 has 17 residues. Per germline, CDR1 SGHNT and CDR2 YYREEE (reference sequence). The CDR3 DNA is TGTGCCAGCAGCTCCGGAGGGCAGGGGCCAGACACCGGGGAGCTGTTTTTT. Its translation is CASSSGGQGPDTGELFF.

A few counts support this clonotype. This chain joins TRBV7-2 and TRBJ1-1; weak D call: TRBD1 (5 bases). CDR3 length: 14 residues. V dropped 0 bases and J dropped 1 base, with 6 bases sitting between them. CDR1 and CDR2 (germline): SGHTA, FQGNSA. DNA of the CDR3: TGTGCCAGCAGCTTAGCAACAGGGAACACTGAAGCTTTCTTT. It is translated as CASSLATGNTEAFF.

The chain combines TRBV20-1 with TRBJ1-1; D unclear. Germline CDR1 DFQATT, CDR2 SNEGSKA (reference sequence). Trimming shortened V by 6 bases and J by 1 base, and 18 bases separated the two germline ends. The CDR3 loop spans 15 amino acids. The CDR3 nucleotides are TGCAGTGCCACGGACCCAGGCGGAGGGAACACTGAAGCTTTCTTT. This encodes CSATDPGGGNTEAFF.

The chain is built from TRBV5-4 and TRBJ2-5, with TRBD2 matching 9 bases. J was trimmed by 5 bases and V by 5 bases; bases with no gene match: 13. Germline V gives CDR1 SGHNT, CDR2 YYREEE (reference sequence). CDR3 size: 16 residues. CDR3 nucleotide sequence: TGTGCCAGCAGACCGGGACTAGCCGGAGGAAGGGAGACCCAGTACTTC. It specifies CASRPGLAGGRETQYF.

The V gene is TRBV2, the J gene TRBJ1-2, with TRBD1 identical over 9 bases. Germline V gives CDR1 SNHLY, CDR2 FYNNEI. The CDR3 has 15 amino acids. Trimming cost V 3 bases and J 2 bases; bases outside gene matches: 4. The CDR3 loop reads CASSESGQGNYGYTF. As DNA, the CDR3 is TGTGCCAGCAGTGAGTCGGGACAGGGAAACTATGGCTACACCTTC.

The V gene is TRBV20-1, the J gene TRBJ2-5, with 7 bases lining up with TRBD1. CDR1 is DFQATT and CDR2 is SNEGSKA in the germline V gene (reference sequence). This CDR3 comprises 13 residues. Trimming removed 2 bases from V and 4 bases from J; junction bases left unmatched: 4. The CDR3: CSARPTGRETQYF. CDR3 nucleotide sequence: TGCAGTGCTAGACCGACAGGGCGAGAGACCCAGTACTTC.

The V gene is TRBV24-1, the J gene TRBJ2-1; 8 bases map to TRBD2. Trimming at V came to 5 bases and at J to 10 bases, leaving 3 bases not matched to a gene. The CDR3 sequence is 12 residues long. Germline loops: CDR1 KGHDR, CDR2 SFDVKD. The CDR3 nucleotides read TGTGCCACCAGTGTCACTAGCGGAGAGCAGTTCTTC. The encoded protein is CATSVTSGEQFF.

The chain is built from TRBV11-2 and TRBJ2-7; 16 bases are a match to TRBD2. Per germline, CDR1 SGHAT and CDR2 FQNNGV. There are 17 residues in the CDR3. V gave up 5 bases and J gave up 3 bases; unmatched junction bases: 7. In DNA, the CDR3 is TGTGCCAGCAGCGGGACTAGCGGGGGGGCATCCCTCTACGAGCAGTACTTC. Translation gives CASSGTSGGASLYEQYF.

This clonotype was seen a handful of times. This chain connects TRBV19 to TRBJ1-2, with 8 bases that match TRBD1. V trimming: 3 bases; J trimming: 4 bases; junction bases outside the gene matches: 7. Germline CDR1 LNHDA, CDR2 SQIVND (reference sequence). The CDR3 sequence is 15 residues long. The CDR3: CASSIQGAQGYGYTF. As DNA, the CDR3 is TGTGCCAGTAGTATCCAGGGGGCGCAGGGCTATGGCTACACCTTC. Drawing the rest from reference TRBV19 and TRBJ1-2, the complete variable domain is DGGITQSPKYLFRKEGQNVTLSCEQNLNHDAMYWYRQDPGQGLRLIYYSQIVNDFQKGDIAEGYSVSREKKESFPLTVTSAQKNPTAFYLCASSIQGAQGYGYTFGSGTRLTVV.

The chain couples TRBV6-1 to TRBJ2-3, with a possible D match to TRBD2 (6 bases). The CDR3 has 12 amino acids. Germline CDR1 and CDR2: MNHNS and SASEGT. V lost 6 bases, J lost 2 bases, and 6 bases lay in between. In DNA, the CDR3 is TGTGCCAGCAGGGGACTCACAGATACGCAGTATTTT. Amino acids: CASRGLTDTQYF.

The table lists this clonotype with a few counts. The rearrangement links TRBV11-2 to TRBJ2-7; 16 positions agree with TRBD2. This CDR3 spans 18 amino acids. Germline CDR1 reads SGHAT; CDR2 reads FQNNGV. V shed 6 bases, J shed 5 bases, and the junction held 13 bases outside the gene matches. The CDR3 DNA is TGTGCCAGCAGTCTCCCGGGACTAGCGGGGGGGCTAAGGCACGAGCAGTACTTC. It codes for CASSLPGLAGGLRHEQYF.

The V gene is TRBV2, the J gene TRBJ1-1, with D uncertain. Germline V gene data show CDR1 as SNHLY and CDR2 as FYNNEI. Trimming took off 4 bases at V and 5 bases at J, with 8 bases between the two ends. The CDR3 loop spans 12 amino acids. CDR3 loop: CASSVIWTEAFF. In DNA form, the CDR3 reads TGTGCCAGCAGTGTGATATGGACTGAAGCTTTCTTT.

The rearrangement joins TRBV20-1 to TRBJ1-1; D is unresolved. Germline V gene lookup returns CDR1 DFQATT and CDR2 SNEGSKA (reference sequence). The CDR3 is 12 residues long. V gave up 6 bases and J gave up 1 base, with 9 bases separating them. CDR3 sequence reads: CSATRQNTEAFF. The CDR3 coding sequence is TGCAGTGCCACCAGACAGAACACTGAAGCTTTCTTT.

This sequence joins TRBV15 and TRBJ1-5; D is undetermined. V lost 1 base and J lost 6, with 10 bases in between. The germline V gene encodes CDR1 LNHNV and CDR2 YYDKDF (reference sequence). This CDR3 has 14 amino acids. The CDR3 nucleotides are TGTGCCACCAGCAGAGGCGGGGTTGGTCAGCCCCAGCATTTT. Residues: CATSRGGVGQPQHF. The variable domain in full, with the rest retrieved from reference TRBV15 and TRBJ1-5, is DAMVIQNPRYQVTQFGKPVTLSCSQTLNHNVMYWYQQKSSQAPKLLFHYYDKDFNNEADTPDNFQSRRPNTSFCFLDIRSPGLGDTAMYLCATSRGGVGQPQHFGDGTRLSIL.

V usage is TRBV28 and J usage is TRBJ2-5, with a possible D match to TRBD2 (5 bases). V shed 4 bases and J shed 0 bases, with 15 bases lying between them. There are 16 residues in the CDR3. The germline V gene encodes CDR1 MDHEN and CDR2 SYDVKM. The CDR3 spells CASSSDTSGYQETQYF. CDR3 nucleotide sequence: TGTGCCAGCAGTTCAGATACATCGGGGTACCAAGAGACCCAGTACTTC. Filled out from reference TRBV28 and TRBJ2-5, the complete variable domain reads DVKVTQSSRYLVKRTGEKVFLECVQDMDHENMFWYRQDPGLGLRLIYFSYDVKMKEKGDIPEGYSVSREKKERFSLILESASTNQTSMYLCASSSDTSGYQETQYFGPGTRLLVL.

This clonotype was counted only a few times. The V gene is TRBV10-3, the J gene TRBJ2-5; D might be TRBD2 (7 bases). From germline, CDR1 is ENHRY and CDR2 SYGVKD. The V and J ends lost 3 bases and 5 bases respectively, with 22 bases between them. CDR3 length equals 17 residues. DNA for the CDR3: TGTGCCATCAGTGACGATCAGCGGGACACGAGTGCGGAGACCCAGTACTTC. The encoded protein is CAISDDQRDTSAETQYF.

This clonotype has just a few counts. The chain joins TRBV7-2 to TRBJ2-2, with 7 bases identical to TRBD2. The CDR3 extends over 16 amino acids. With V trimmed by 5 bases and J by 3 bases, 9 bases remained unmatched. CDR1 and CDR2 from the germline V gene are SGHTA and FQGNSA. This CDR3 is CASSTRLAAYTGELFF. The DNA of the CDR3 is TGTGCCAGCAGCACCCGACTAGCAGCTTACACCGGGGAGCTGTTTTTT.

This rearrangement joins TRBV6-5 to TRBJ2-2; 7 bases align to TRBD1. The V and J ends lost 2 bases and 6 bases, in that order; junction bases with no gene match: 9. CDR1 MNHEY and CDR2 SVGAGI come from the germline V gene. The CDR3 covers 16 residues. The CDR3 here is CASSYGKGGDAGELFF. CDR3 nucleotide sequence: TGTGCCAGCAGTTACGGGAAAGGGGGCGACGCCGGGGAGCTGTTTTTT.

The CDR3 bases are TGTGCCTGGAGCAGCGGCAGGGCTGACGGGGAGCTGTTTTTT. This gives the protein CAWSSGRADGELFF. The V call is TRBV30, the J call TRBJ2-2, with D possibly being TRBD1 or TRBD2 (5 bases each). Germline lookup yields CDR1 GTSNPN and CDR2 SVGIG (reference sequence). V was cut by 3 bases and J by 7 bases, with 15 bases left in between. This CDR3 spans 14 amino acids.

This clonotype came up once. The rearrangement joins TRBV20-1 to TRBJ2-5; D is undetermined. The CDR3 has 12 amino acids. The V end lost 6 bases, the J end lost 0 bases, and 8 bases lay between the germline ends. Germline values: CDR1 DFQATT, CDR2 SNEGSKA (reference sequence). The CDR3 DNA is TGCAGTGCACCGATAAACCAAGAGACCCAGTACTTC. Protein: CSAPINQETQYF.

This chain joins TRBV20-1 and TRBJ2-5; 8 positions agree with TRBD2. CDR1 is DFQATT and CDR2 is SNEGSKA in the germline V gene (reference sequence). This CDR3 region has 14 residues. Germline trimming cut 5 bases from V and 5 bases from J; bases unmatched to any gene: 10. Here the CDR3 reads CSAPAGGPGETQYF. The CDR3 region has the DNA TGCAGTGCTCCTGCGGGAGGCCCCGGGGAGACCCAGTACTTC.

The DNA for the CDR3 is TGTGCCAGCAGTCTCACCGGGACTAGCGGGAGGGCCTTCTACGAGCAGTACTTC. Its translation: CASSLTGTSGRAFYEQYF. The rearrangement joins TRBV6-1 to TRBJ2-7; 16 bases line up with TRBD2. Germline CDR1 MNHNS, CDR2 SASEGT. V lost 5 bases, J lost 3 bases, and 10 bases stayed unmatched. The CDR3 has 18 amino acids.

This clonotype showed up just a few times. The chain joins TRBV19 to TRBJ1-5, with D unclear. Germline lookup yields CDR1 LNHDA and CDR2 SQIVND (reference sequence). V was shortened by 5 bases and J by 6 bases, with 17 bases between the two germline ends. There are 15 residues in the CDR3. Here the CDR3 reads CASSPLLSDGQPQHF. For the CDR3, the DNA is TGTGCCAGTAGTCCGCTACTTTCCGACGGTCAGCCCCAGCATTTT.

Only one count was recorded for this clonotype. The chain employs TRBV6-1 and TRBJ1-2, with 10 bases identical to TRBD1. The CDR3 loop spans 14 amino acids. Unmatched junction bases numbered 9, after V lost 6 bases and J lost 8 bases. The germline V gene encodes CDR1 MNHNS and CDR2 SASEGT. The CDR3 region has the DNA TGTGCCAGCAGCCCACAAAAGACAGGGGGCGGCTACACCTTC. Its protein product is CASSPQKTGGGYTF.

The chain joins TRBV7-8 to TRBJ1-1; D might be TRBD1 (5 bases). The CDR3 length is 17 residues. The V end lost 2 bases, the J end lost 4 bases, and 20 bases lay between the germline ends. Germline V gene data show CDR1 as SGHVS and CDR2 as FQNEAQ. The CDR3 here is CASSLFPSGAGSTEAFF. DNA of the CDR3: TGTGCCAGCAGCTTATTCCCCTCCGGGGCTGGGAGCACTGAAGCTTTCTTT.